What follows are 30 T cell receptor beta chains derived from one specimen sequenced in a study of control samples from healthy donors and cancer patients. Data came from immunoSEQ multiplex PCR; TCRdb stores just in-frame clones and leaves some out. The sample shows about 140,000 clones, around 88% of them seen only once. Specimen: blood. These receptors were obtained from a man aged 18 to 35 in good health.

This chain's CDR3 is CASSPGEGYTF. The CDR3, as DNA: TGTGCCAGCAGTCCAGGGGAAGGCTACACCTTC. The V call is TRBV25-1, the J call TRBJ1-2; weak D call: TRBD1 (6 bases). The CDR3 contains 11 residues. Trimming left V 5 bases short and J 8 bases short, with 9 bases between. CDR1 is MGHDK, CDR2 SYGVNS, per germline.

This chain joins TRBV10-3 and TRBJ1-5; tentatively, D is TRBD1 (6 bases). Germline values: CDR1 ENHRY, CDR2 SYGVKD. CDR3 length equals 12 residues. V lost 10 bases, J lost 7 bases, and 14 bases lay in between. CDR3 in DNA: TGTGCCAGCGCAGGGGAGGGGCAGCCCCAGCATTTT. Its translation is CASAGEGQPQHF.

The chain employs TRBV4-2 and TRBJ2-7; D remains ambiguous. Trimming shortened V by 3 bases and J by 0 bases, and 6 bases separated the two germline ends. Germline assignment: CDR1 LGHNA and CDR2 YNFKEQ. CDR3 length equals 13 residues. The CDR3 is CASSQVNSYEQYF. The CDR3 DNA reads as TGTGCCAGCAGCCAGGTTAACTCCTACGAGCAGTACTTC.

The chain carries TRBV7-9 and TRBJ2-2; 8 nucleotides match TRBD1. V gave up 8 bases and J gave up 1 base; unmatched junction bases: 9. Germline CDR1 reads SEHNR; CDR2 reads FQNEAQ (reference sequence). This CDR3 is built from 16 residues. The CDR3 bases are TGTGCCAGCGAACTTCCCGGGACAGGGAACACCGGGGAGCTGTTTTTT. It translates to CASELPGTGNTGELFF.

The chain combines TRBV28 with TRBJ1-2; the D gene is possibly TRBD1 (5 bases). The V end lost 2 bases, the J end lost 3 bases, and 10 bases lay between the germline ends. This CDR3 contains 14 residues. Germline CDR1 MDHEN, CDR2 SYDVKM. Here the CDR3 DNA reads TGTGCCAGCAGTTTACGGGGGATCGACTATGGCTACACCTTC. Its translation: CASSLRGIDYGYTF.

The V call is TRBV6-6, the J call TRBJ1-2; 9 bases are a match to TRBD1. Germline-derived CDR1 and CDR2 are MNHNY and SVGAGI (reference sequence). With 10 bases clipped from V and 1 base from J, the junction kept 10 bases outside the gene matches. The CDR3 length is 15 residues. CDR3 DNA: TGTGCCACCCTAACCGGGACAGGGATTAACTATGGCTACACCTTC. Translated, it gives CATLTGTGINYGYTF.

The rearrangement joins TRBV12-3 or TRBV12-4 to TRBJ2-7, with 9 bases aligning to TRBD1. The CDR3 sequence is 13 residues long. J lost 4 bases, V lost 5 bases, and 3 bases had no gene match. The DNA of the CDR3 is TGTGCCAGCAGTACGGACAGGGGATACGAGCAGTACTTC. It is translated as CASSTDRGYEQYF.

The chain couples TRBV28 to TRBJ1-1; weak D call: TRBD1 (5 bases). Germline CDR1 and CDR2: MDHEN and SYDVKM. The V end lost 3 bases, the J end lost 1 base, and 6 bases lay between the germline ends. The CDR3 length is 13 residues. Written as DNA, the CDR3 is TGTGCCAGCAGTTTCAGGGAGAACACTGAAGCTTTCTTT. Protein sequence: CASSFRENTEAFF.

The chain is built from TRBV27 and TRBJ1-5; a weak D match, TRBD1 (6 bases). Germline lookup yields CDR1 MNHEY and CDR2 SMNVEV (reference sequence). Trimming left V 6 bases short and J 1 base short, with 7 bases between. The CDR3 sequence is 13 residues long. In DNA form, the CDR3 reads TGTGCCAGCAGCGACAGGAGCAATCAGCCCCAGCATTTT. Protein sequence: CASSDRSNQPQHF.

This clone is a singleton in its sample. The V gene is TRBV29-1, the J gene TRBJ2-7, with D perhaps TRBD2 (6 bases). V was pared by 4 bases and J by 0 bases, with 10 bases between. Germline V gives CDR1 SQVTM, CDR2 ANQGSEA. The CDR3 is 13 amino acids. CDR3 nucleotides: TGCAGCGTTGTTGTGGAGGGCTCCTACGAGCAGTACTTC. Amino acids: CSVVVEGSYEQYF.

This chain joins TRBV24-1 and TRBJ1-1; the D gene is possibly TRBD1 (5 bases). This CDR3 spans 16 amino acids. Between the trimmed V and J ends, which lost 9 bases and 0 bases, there was a span of 19 bases. Germline V gene sequence: CDR1 KGHDR, CDR2 SFDVKD. This chain's CDR3 is CATRGGRGSMNTEAFF. CDR3 DNA: TGTGCCACCCGGGGGGGTCGGGGCAGCATGAACACTGAAGCTTTCTTT.

The chain has TRBV27 and TRBJ2-3; D gene unclear. CDR3 length equals 12 residues. Germline V CDR1 and CDR2: MNHEY, SMNVEV (reference sequence). The ends were cut back, 4 bases at V and 1 base at J, with 3 bases in the middle. The CDR3 DNA follows: TGTGCCAGCAGTTGGGGCACAGATACGCAGTATTTT. Its translation is CASSWGTDTQYF.

The chain carries TRBV5-4 and TRBJ1-2; a weak D match, TRBD1 (5 bases). Germline CDR1 and CDR2: SGHNT and YYREEE (reference sequence). The V end was cut by 0 bases, the J end by 9 bases, with 18 bases between. The CDR3 length is 15 residues. The CDR3 spells CASSLVRQSPGSYTF. Written as DNA, the CDR3 is TGTGCCAGCAGCTTGGTCAGACAGTCCCCCGGTAGCTACACCTTC.

The chain couples TRBV3-1 (or the pseudogene TRBV3-2) to TRBJ1-4; perhaps TRBD1 as D (5 bases). CDR1 LGHDT and CDR2 YNNKEL come from the germline V gene (reference sequence). There are 13 residues in the CDR3. Trimming took 4 bases from V and 8 from J, leaving 11 bases between them. The CDR3 region has the DNA TGTGCCAGCAGCCCATCGGGGGAGGAAAAACTGTTTTTT. Translation: CASSPSGEEKLFF.

The chain combines TRBV6-6 with TRBJ2-3; 11 bases line up with TRBD2. The CDR3 has 17 amino acids. Germline-derived CDR1 and CDR2 are MNHNY and SVGAGI (reference sequence). V trimming: 5 bases; J trimming: 2 bases; junction bases outside the gene matches: 9. The CDR3 sequence is CASSPLPSGGTTDTQYF. The CDR3, as DNA: TGTGCCAGCAGTCCACTTCCTAGCGGGGGGACCACAGATACGCAGTATTTT.

The chain couples TRBV7-2 to TRBJ1-1, with a weak D call TRBD1 (5 bases). CDR3 length equals 14 residues. Trimming removed 5 bases from V and 2 bases from J, with 12 bases in between. Germline V gives CDR1 SGHTA, CDR2 FQGNSA. The CDR3 DNA is TGTGCCAGCAGCAGGTCTAGGGGTAACACTGAAGCTTTCTTT. Encoded protein: CASSRSRGNTEAFF.

The chain links TRBV6-1 to TRBJ2-5, with D tentatively TRBD1 (6 bases). Germline CDR1 is MNHNS and CDR2 is SASEGT. The germline V and J ends were trimmed by 4 bases and 4 bases, with 19 bases remaining between them. The CDR3 contains 16 residues. This CDR3 is CASSALQGLGVETQYF. In DNA form, the CDR3 reads TGTGCCAGCAGTGCGCTACAGGGCCTCGGGGTAGAGACCCAGTACTTC.

The chain has TRBV7-9 and TRBJ2-1; D may correspond to TRBD1 or TRBD2 (5 bases each). This CDR3 has 15 residues. Trimming stripped 4 bases from V and 4 bases from J, with 14 bases between. Germline-derived CDR1 and CDR2 are SEHNR and FQNEAQ (reference sequence). The CDR3 bases are TGTGCCAGCAGCTCCACGGGGCCGGATTACAATGAGCAGTTCTTC. Translating it yields CASSSTGPDYNEQFF.

This sequence joins TRBV5-4 and TRBJ2-7; 12 bases line up with TRBD1. The CDR3 contains 15 residues. V dropped 4 bases and J dropped 4; count of bases not matched to a gene: 6. Looked up from germline, CDR1 is SGHNT and CDR2 is YYREEE (reference sequence). Written as DNA, the CDR3 is TGTGCCAGCAGCCGGGACAGGGGGCGTCTATACGAGCAGTACTTC. Translating it yields CASSRDRGRLYEQYF.

The chain uses TRBV4-2 and TRBJ2-3; D gene ambiguous. V was pared by 0 bases and J by 6 bases, with 10 bases between. This CDR3 has 14 residues. Germline V gene data show CDR1 as LGHNA and CDR2 as YNFKEQ. For the CDR3, the DNA is TGTGCCAGCAGCCAAGACCGAGGAAGCGATACGCAGTATTTT. Translation: CASSQDRGSDTQYF.

This chain links TRBV19 with TRBJ2-2; D tentatively reads TRBD1 or TRBD2 (6 bases each). Trimming took off 5 bases at V and 6 bases at J, with 13 bases between the two ends. Germline lookup yields CDR1 LNHDA and CDR2 SQIVND (reference sequence). The CDR3 spans 14 residues. The CDR3 loop reads CASSSGAPAGELFF. CDR3 DNA: TGTGCCAGTAGTTCGGGGGCCCCAGCCGGGGAGCTGTTTTTT. The variable domain in full, with the rest retrieved from reference TRBV19 and TRBJ2-2, is DGGITQSPKYLFRKEGQNVTLSCEQNLNHDAMYWYRQDPGQGLRLIYYSQIVNDFQKGDIAEGYSVSREKKESFPLTVTSAQKNPTAFYLCASSSGAPAGELFFGEGSRLTVL.

The chain uses TRBV6-5 and TRBJ2-7; no definite D call. The length of the CDR3 is 11 residues. Germline V gene sequence: CDR1 MNHEY, CDR2 SVGAGI. With 6 bases removed from V and 6 bases from J, the gap between germline ends came to 9 bases. CDR3: CASRGGLEQYF. The CDR3 nucleotides read TGTGCCAGCAGAGGTGGCCTCGAGCAGTACTTC.

The chain recombines TRBV18 with TRBJ1-6, with 7 bases matching TRBD1. This CDR3 contains 13 residues. CDR1 KGHSH and CDR2 LQKENI come from the germline V gene. V shed 6 bases and J 7 bases; nucleotides not matched to a gene: 3. The CDR3: CASSQGVNSPLHF. Here the CDR3 DNA reads TGTGCCAGCTCGCAGGGGGTCAATTCACCCCTCCACTTT.

The CDR3 DNA sequence: TGTGCCACCAGCAGAGATCTCGGGGCTGGCACAGATACGCAGTATTTT. Translation gives CATSRDLGAGTDTQYF. The rearrangement joins TRBV15 to TRBJ2-3; D tentatively reads TRBD1 or TRBD2 (5 bases each). CDR3 length: 16 amino acids. V was trimmed by 0 bases and J by 1 base, leaving 11 bases between them. CDR1 and CDR2 from the germline V gene are LNHNV and YYDKDF (reference sequence).

The chain carries TRBV5-6 and TRBJ2-7; D may be TRBD2 (7 bases). The V end was cut by 5 bases, the J end by 6 bases, with 9 bases between. Germline CDR1 is SGHDT and CDR2 is YYEEEE. The CDR3 spans 11 residues. CDR3 protein: CASRRGGEQYF. CDR3 in DNA: TGTGCCAGCAGAAGGGGGGGCGAGCAGTACTTC.

This chain uses TRBV7-8 with TRBJ2-6; TRBD1 might be the D (6 bases). The CDR3 consists of 20 residues. CDR1 and CDR2 from the germline V gene are SGHVS and FQNEAQ. Deletions cut 0 bases from V and 4 bases from J, with 22 bases between. The CDR3 bases are TGTGCCAGCAGCTTAGCGTACAGGGCCACATCTTCAACAGGGGCCAACGTCCTGACTTTC. It is translated as CASSLAYRATSSTGANVLTF.

This chain connects TRBV5-1 to TRBJ2-1; D gene unclear. CDR3 length: 12 residues. Between the trimmed V and J ends, which lost 2 bases and 6 bases, there was a span of 6 bases. Germline CDR1 is SGHRS and CDR2 is YFSETQ. The CDR3 here is CASSLWGNEQFF. CDR3 sequence (DNA): TGCGCCAGCAGCTTATGGGGCAATGAGCAGTTCTTC.

V gene TRBV28 combines with J gene TRBJ2-7, with 11 bases aligning to TRBD1. There are 18 residues in the CDR3. Germline V lookup: CDR1 MDHEN, CDR2 SYDVKM. With V trimmed by 6 bases and J by 2 bases, 15 bases remained unmatched. The CDR3, as DNA: TGTGCCAGCAGCGAAATAACCCCGGGACAGGGGGTCCCCTACGAGCAGTACTTC. It encodes CASSEITPGQGVPYEQYF.

V usage is TRBV28 and J usage is TRBJ2-7; a weak D match, TRBD1 (5 bases). Trimming pared 6 bases from V and 3 bases from J, leaving 15 bases between. The CDR3 spans 14 residues. Looked up from germline, CDR1 is MDHEN and CDR2 is SYDVKM. CDR3 amino acids: CASRRPTEFYEQYF. The CDR3 DNA is TGTGCCAGCAGACGCCCGACAGAGTTCTACGAGCAGTACTTC.

The V gene is TRBV12-3 or TRBV12-4, the J gene TRBJ1-4, with no clear D. There are 13 residues in the CDR3. The V end was cut by 3 bases, the J end by 7 bases, with 9 bases between. The CDR3 loop reads CASSLAAGEKLFF. Here the CDR3 DNA reads TGTGCCAGCAGTTTGGCCGCGGGTGAAAAACTGTTTTTT.